A single sample gave rise to the 7 T cell receptor beta chains below, sequenced in a study of OX40 agonist ivuxolimab in advanced cancers. The library was made by the immunoSEQ multiplex PCR assay. TCRdb provides this immuneACCESS table in a form limited to in-frame rearrangements. Some clones are lacking; in checked studies, under half of them reflect an unresolved V gene, and why the rest are absent is not known. The sample records nearly 70,000 clones, over 75% of which are singletons. About 5.9% of the sample rests with the top ten. The sample here was CD4+ or CD8+ T cells sorted from blood, taken in a trial of the OX40 agonist ivuxolimab. The receptors here all came from an adult with an advanced solid tumor such as melanoma, head and neck, liver or kidney cancer.

This sequence joins TRBV11-3 and TRBJ2-2; unclear D gene. V was cut by 5 bases and J by 1 base, with 8 bases left in between. Germline V gene lookup returns CDR1 SGHNT and CDR2 YENEEA. The CDR3 totals 14 residues. The CDR3: CASSKRKNTGELFF. In nucleotides, the CDR3 is TGTGCCAGCAGCAAAAGGAAGAACACCGGGGAGCTGTTTTTT.

V usage is TRBV18 and J usage is TRBJ2-7; perhaps D is TRBD1 or TRBD2 (5 bases each). The CDR3 is made up of 15 amino acids. V was shortened by 2 bases and J by 4 bases, with 15 bases between the two germline ends. Germline assignment: CDR1 KGHSH and CDR2 LQKENI. CDR3 coding DNA: TGTGCCAGCTCACCAGGGACCTCGGCTGTTTACGAGCAGTACTTC. Its translation is CASSPGTSAVYEQYF.

As DNA, the CDR3 is TGTGCCAGTACCCTCCGTGGGGGTGCTGGGATATCAGCCTACGAGCAGTACTTC. Translated: CASTLRGGAGISAYEQYF. The rearrangement uses TRBV19 and TRBJ2-7; the D call may be TRBD1 or TRBD2 (5 bases each). The CDR3 contains 18 residues. In germline, CDR1 is LNHDA, CDR2 SQIVND (reference sequence). V lost 7 bases, J lost 2 bases, and 27 bases lay in between.

This clone was recorded a few times. The chain links TRBV11-3 to TRBJ1-3, with D unclear. The CDR3 sequence is 13 residues long. CDR1 is SGHNT, CDR2 YENEEA, per germline. Trimming took 4 bases from V and 2 from J, leaving 6 bases between them. CDR3 region: CASSSLPGNTIYF. The CDR3 coding sequence is TGTGCCAGCAGCTCCCTCCCTGGAAACACCATATATTTT.

The genes are TRBV30 and TRBJ1-1, with D maybe TRBD1 (6 bases). The germline V gene encodes CDR1 GTSNPN and CDR2 SVGIG (reference sequence). CDR3 length: 15 residues. V lost 3 bases, J lost 7 bases, and 21 bases lay in between. The CDR3 here is CAWRVGQSGLLEAFF. The CDR3 DNA is TGTGCCTGGAGGGTAGGACAGTCCGGGCTACTTGAAGCTTTCTTT.

This chain links TRBV7-6 with TRBJ2-5; D is perhaps TRBD1 (8 bases). V was trimmed by 0 bases and J by 2 bases, leaving 16 bases between them. This CDR3 has 17 residues. Per the germline V gene, CDR1 is SGHVS and CDR2 is FNYEAQ. For the CDR3, the DNA is TGTGCCAGCAGCTTAGCGGGGGGGACAGGCGGTCAAGAGACCCAGTACTTC. It codes for CASSLAGGTGGQETQYF.

The gene calls are TRBV7-2 and TRBJ2-1, with 7 bases aligning to TRBD2. Germline CDR1 reads SGHTA; CDR2 reads FQGNSA. The V and J ends lost 5 bases and 2 bases, in that order; junction bases with no gene match: 6. The CDR3 consists of 15 residues. CDR3 in amino acids: CASSPGLETYNEQFF. CDR3 nucleotides: TGTGCCAGCAGCCCAGGACTAGAGACCTACAATGAGCAGTTCTTC.